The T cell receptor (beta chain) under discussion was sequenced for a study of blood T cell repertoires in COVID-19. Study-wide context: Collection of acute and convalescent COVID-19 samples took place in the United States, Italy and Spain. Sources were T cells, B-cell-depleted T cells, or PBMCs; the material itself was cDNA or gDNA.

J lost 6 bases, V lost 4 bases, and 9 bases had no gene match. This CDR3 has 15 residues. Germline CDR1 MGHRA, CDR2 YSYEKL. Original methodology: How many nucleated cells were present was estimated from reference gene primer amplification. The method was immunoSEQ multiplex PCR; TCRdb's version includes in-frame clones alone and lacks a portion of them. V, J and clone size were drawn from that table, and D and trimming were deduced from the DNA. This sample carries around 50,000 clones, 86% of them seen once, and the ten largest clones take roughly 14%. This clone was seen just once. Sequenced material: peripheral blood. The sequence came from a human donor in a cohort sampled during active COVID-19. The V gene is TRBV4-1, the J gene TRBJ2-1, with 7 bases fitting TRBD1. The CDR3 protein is CASSPLSAGGNEQFF. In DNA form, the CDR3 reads TGCGCCAGCAGCCCCCTAAGCGCAGGGGGCAATGAGCAGTTCTTC.